This entry describes one T cell receptor (beta chain). PBMCs came from more than 8.5 ml fresh peripheral blood. The sample is drawn from a study of T cells in Graves' hyperthyroidism and ophthalmopathy. Study information: At initial diagnosis, before any treatment had begun, peripheral blood was obtained.

The germline CDR1 and CDR2 sequences are MNHNS and SASEGT. This CDR3 has 14 amino acids. The V and J ends lost 7 bases and 1 base respectively, with 10 bases between them. Template material for amplifying TCR beta CDR3 regions consisted of RNA transcripts. Researchers ran a first-round RT-PCR on the TCR CDR3 using the HTBI primer set. TCRdb reprocessed the multiplex PCR reads via MiXCR and lists one record per CDR3 protein. The sample comprises roughly 520,000 distinct CDR3 sequences, approximately 25% of which are singletons, and around 10% rests with the top ten. The sequence derives from a young woman with Graves' ophthalmopathy. The sample comprised blood. The chain employs TRBV6-1 and TRBJ2-2; D gene unclear. The CDR3 sequence is CASTLNRNTGELFF. The DNA of the CDR3 is TGTGCCAGCACCCTAAACAGGAACACCGGGGAGCTGTTTTTT.